Described below is a single T cell receptor beta chain sequence and its context. Antigen: not known. The sample belongs to a study of regulatory T cells in long-lasting Graves disease. Broader study findings: Comparison showed that persistent patients shared more public clonotypes (about 3,000) than new patients (roughly 1,000). Owing to a sample size that was small, accuracy may have been reduced.

According to the study, TCR beta libraries were built with iRepertoire HTBI primers and CDR3-region Arm-PCR. TCRdb used MiXCR to reprocess the multiplex PCR reads, holding one entry per CDR3 protein. Of approximately 540,000 distinct CDR3 sequences detected, around 12% appear once; the ten largest clones hold roughly 8.2%. The time point is: newly diagnosed GD, antithyroid drugs for less than 3 months. The TCR library was made from RNA that had been extracted from PBMCs in TRIzol. Trimming cost V 0 bases and J 4 bases; bases outside gene matches: 3. This CDR3 has 15 residues. Germline values: CDR1 MNHEY, CDR2 SVGAGI. The same data also went into a second study, on T cells in Graves' hyperthyroidism and ophthalmopathy. Per that paper: The authors' 13 V-J model separated ophthalmopathy from stable hyperthyroidism.

This chain joins TRBV6-5 and TRBJ2-7; TRBD2 matches 10 bases. The sequence came from a woman aged 25 to 39 with Graves disease. This specimen was peripheral blood mononuclear cells (PBMCs), taken at new diagnosis, from a patient treated with antithyroid drugs. CDR3 sequence: CASSYSRTSGYEQYF. CDR3 sequence (DNA): TGTGCCAGCAGTTACTCGAGGACTAGCGGTTACGAGCAGTACTTC.